Here is one T cell receptor beta chain with its context. The antigen is undetermined. CDR1 and CDR2 from the germline V gene are LGHDT and YNNKEL (reference sequence). The CDR3 sequence is 11 residues long. The V end was cut by 1 base, the J end by 11 bases, with 8 bases between. The entry originates in a study of T cells in Graves' hyperthyroidism and ophthalmopathy. Overall study context: The blood sample was taken at first diagnosis, before treatment began. Overall study results and limits: The blood repertoire included most of the expanded thyroid clonotypes above 0.001.

Amplification of TCR beta CDR3 regions was performed using RNA transcripts as template. The HTBI primer set served for first-round RT-PCR of the TCR CDR3. TCRdb independently ran MiXCR on the multiplex PCR reads; one entry per CDR3 protein. Among 300,000 to 400,000 distinct CDR3 sequences listed, about 15% were seen once. This sequence joins TRBV3-1 and TRBJ1-1; no firm D call. The clonotype comes from a woman in her twenties or thirties with Graves' hyperthyroidism. Material: blood. CDR3 protein: CASSQVTGAFF. For the CDR3, the DNA is TGTGCCAGCAGCCAAGTAACGGGGGCTTTCTTT.